The 11 T cell receptor beta chains in this list originate from one sample, sequenced in a study of Ad26.COV2.S vaccination and SARS-CoV-2 variants. As to treatment: 15 to 20 received Ad26.COV2.S at low or high dose, single or two shots; five or six received placebo; per-sample allocation not given. The samples were gathered on day 63 after the first injection of vaccine or placebo. Produced via immunoSEQ multiplex PCR; TCRdb's table is partial and in-frame only. The sample shows 300,000 to 350,000 clones, roughly nine tenths of them seen only once. Sequenced here: peripheral blood, sampled in a trial of Ad26.COV2.S vaccine versus placebo. Receptors originate from a person aged 18-65 years who received the Ad26.COV2.S COVID-19 vaccine or a placebo.

This clone occurred once. J is TRBJ1-2 and V is TRBV7-9; perhaps TRBD1 as D (5 bases). This CDR3 has 18 residues. V gave up 1 base and J gave up 0 bases, with 18 bases separating them. CDR1 and CDR2 from the germline V gene are SEHNR and FQNEAQ (reference sequence). The CDR3 protein is CASSLVYAGTEANYGYTF. The CDR3 DNA sequence: TGTGCCAGCAGCTTAGTATACGCCGGGACGGAAGCTAACTATGGCTACACCTTC.

This chain joins TRBV6-5 and TRBJ1-4; TRBD1 is a possible D gene (6 bases). The CDR3 sequence is 14 residues long. Germline CDR1 MNHEY, CDR2 SVGAGI. The germline V and J ends were trimmed by 5 bases and 5 bases, with 12 bases remaining between them. This CDR3 reads CASSNRDRNEKLFF. The CDR3 nucleotides are TGTGCCAGCAGTAACCGAGACAGGAATGAAAAACTGTTTTTT.

CDR3 sequence: CATQRTGGDPGGKNIQYF. CDR3 bases: TGTGCCACCCAAAGGACAGGGGGCGATCCGGGCGGCAAAAACATTCAGTACTTC. This chain uses TRBV19 with TRBJ2-4; TRBD1 aligns across 11 bases. Germline CDR1 and CDR2: LNHDA and SQIVND (reference sequence). Unmatched junction bases numbered 17, after V lost 10 bases and J lost 3 bases. This CDR3 region has 18 residues.

The CDR3 sequence is CASSLEGVNNQPQHF. The CDR3 DNA reads as TGTGCCAGCAGCTTGGAAGGGGTGAACAATCAGCCCCAGCATTTT. The chain carries TRBV5-6 and TRBJ1-5, with D possibly matching TRBD1 (5 bases). V lost 0 bases and J 3 bases, leaving 10 bases between the germline ends. This CDR3 spans 15 amino acids. Germline CDR1 SGHDT, CDR2 YYEEEE.

This chain connects TRBV5-4 to TRBJ2-2, with TRBD2 identical over 9 bases. The junction had 17 bases not matched to a gene; V was cut back by 4 bases and J by 7 bases. Germline V gene data show CDR1 as SGHNT and CDR2 as YYREEE (reference sequence). The CDR3 totals 18 residues. CDR3 sequence (DNA): TGTGCCAGCAGCCCTTTTTTTTTAGCGGGAGACAGTAACGGGGAGCTGTTTTTT. This sequence encodes CASSPFFLAGDSNGELFF. Supplemented by reference TRBV5-4 and TRBJ2-2, the full variable domain reads ETGVTQSPTHLIKTRGQQVTLRCSSQSGHNTVSWYQQALGQGPQFIFQYYREEENGRGNFPPRFSGLQFPNYSSELNVNALELDDSALYLCASSPFFLAGDSNGELFFGEGSRLTVL.

CDR3 protein: CASSPGATEAFF. The CDR3 nucleotides read TGTGCCAGCAGCCCAGGGGCCACTGAAGCTTTCTTT. The chain employs TRBV3-1 (or the pseudogene TRBV3-2) and TRBJ1-1, with D possibly matching TRBD1 (6 bases). Germline values: CDR1 LGHDT, CDR2 YNNKEL (reference sequence). The CDR3 has 12 residues. Trimming stripped 4 bases from V and 4 bases from J, with 7 bases between.

The chain employs TRBV7-3 and TRBJ2-2; 10 nucleotides align to TRBD2. CDR3 length equals 16 residues. Germline lookup yields CDR1 SGHTA and CDR2 FQGTGA. V shed 5 bases, J shed 1 base, and the junction held 4 bases outside the gene matches. In nucleotides, the CDR3 is TGTGCCAGCAGCCAAAGGACTAGCGGGAACACCGGGGAGCTGTTTTTT. The encoded protein is CASSQRTSGNTGELFF.

The rearrangement uses TRBV9 and TRBJ2-7, with 10 nucleotides matching TRBD2. With 3 bases clipped from V and 1 base from J, the junction kept 4 bases outside the gene matches. Germline-derived CDR1 and CDR2 are SGDLS and YYNGEE. This CDR3 region has 15 residues. CDR3 in amino acids: CASSGGTSDSYEQYF. As DNA, the CDR3 is TGTGCCAGCAGCGGGGGGACTAGCGATTCCTACGAGCAGTACTTC.

The chain joins TRBV30 to TRBJ2-4; D is tentatively TRBD1 or TRBD2 (5 bases each). Deletions cut 0 bases from V and 2 bases from J, with 11 bases between. CDR1 and CDR2 (germline): GTSNPN, SVGIG (reference sequence). This CDR3 spans 15 amino acids. The CDR3: CAWSVVGTTKNIQYF. CDR3 coding DNA: TGTGCCTGGAGTGTGGTGGGGACGACCAAAAACATTCAGTACTTC.

The genes are TRBV29-1 and TRBJ1-2, with D maybe TRBD1 (6 bases). The CDR3 runs to 13 residues. V was pared by 2 bases and J by 2 bases, with 9 bases between. In germline, CDR1 is SQVTM, CDR2 ANQGSEA. CDR3 sequence reads: CSVEWDTNYGYTF. The CDR3 coding sequence is TGCAGCGTTGAATGGGACACAAACTATGGCTACACCTTC.

The chain is built from TRBV29-1 and TRBJ2-3, with D perhaps given as TRBD1 or TRBD2 (5 bases each). Trimming stripped 2 bases from V and 4 bases from J, with 13 bases between. The germline CDR1 and CDR2 sequences are SQVTM and ANQGSEA. This CDR3 comprises 14 residues. Written as DNA, the CDR3 is TGCAGCGTTGAAAAAGGGGAGCTGGCAGATACGCAGTATTTT. It is translated as CSVEKGELADTQYF.